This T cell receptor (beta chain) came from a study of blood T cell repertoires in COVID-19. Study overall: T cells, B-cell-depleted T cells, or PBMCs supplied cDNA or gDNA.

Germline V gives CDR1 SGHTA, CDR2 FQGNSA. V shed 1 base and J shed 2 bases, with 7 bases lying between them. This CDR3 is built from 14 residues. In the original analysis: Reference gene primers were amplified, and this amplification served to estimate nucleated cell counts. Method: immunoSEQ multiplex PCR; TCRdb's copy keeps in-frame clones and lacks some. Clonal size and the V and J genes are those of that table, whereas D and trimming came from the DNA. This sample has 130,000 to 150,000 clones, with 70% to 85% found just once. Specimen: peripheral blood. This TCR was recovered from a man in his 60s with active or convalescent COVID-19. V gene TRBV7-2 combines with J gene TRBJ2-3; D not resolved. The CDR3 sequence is CASSLVTATDTQYF. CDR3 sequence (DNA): TGTGCCAGCAGCTTAGTTACAGCCACAGATACGCAGTATTTT.